The 2 T cell receptor beta chains presented below share a single source sample, sequenced in a study of blood T cell repertoires in COVID-19 (dated by TCRdb to the early 2020s). The protocol used for the library was the immunoSEQ multiplex PCR assay. TCRdb retrieved this table from immuneACCESS and kept in-frame rearrangements only. Not all clones are present; in checked studies, unresolved V genes account for under half, and no reason is known for the remainder. The sample contains some 78,000 clones, around 85% of them found a single time. Of the sample, around 5% falls within the top ten clones. Sequenced: peripheral blood. The receptors were gathered from a woman over 75 with active or convalescent COVID-19.

The genes are TRBV28 and TRBJ2-5, with 9 bases that match TRBD1. Germline assignment: CDR1 MDHEN and CDR2 SYDVKM. V was pared by 5 bases and J by 4 bases, with 5 bases of the junction left unmatched. This CDR3 contains 14 residues. CDR3 amino acids: CASSQTGGRETQYF. The CDR3 DNA reads as TGTGCCAGCAGTCAGACAGGGGGTCGAGAGACCCAGTACTTC.

The chain couples TRBV3-1 (or the pseudogene TRBV3-2) to TRBJ2-2, with TRBD2 identical over 7 bases. Trimming took 0 bases from V and 4 from J; bases not matched to a gene: 8. Germline V gene lookup returns CDR1 LGHDT and CDR2 YNNKEL (reference sequence). This CDR3 region has 17 residues. CDR3 DNA sequence: TGTGCCAGCAGCCAAGATGGTCCAGCGGGGCCCACCGGGGAGCTGTTTTTT. It translates to CASSQDGPAGPTGELFF.